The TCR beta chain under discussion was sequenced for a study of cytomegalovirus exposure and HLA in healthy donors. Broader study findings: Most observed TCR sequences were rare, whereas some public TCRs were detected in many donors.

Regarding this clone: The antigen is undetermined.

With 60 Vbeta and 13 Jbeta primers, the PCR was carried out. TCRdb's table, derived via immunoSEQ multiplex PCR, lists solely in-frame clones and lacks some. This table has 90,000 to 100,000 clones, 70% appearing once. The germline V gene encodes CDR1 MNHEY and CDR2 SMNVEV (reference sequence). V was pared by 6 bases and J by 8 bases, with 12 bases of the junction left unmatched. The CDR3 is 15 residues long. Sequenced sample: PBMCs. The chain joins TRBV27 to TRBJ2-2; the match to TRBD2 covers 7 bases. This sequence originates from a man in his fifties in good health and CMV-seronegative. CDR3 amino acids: CASSPLLGGSGELFF. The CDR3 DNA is TGTGCCAGCAGCCCCCTTCTCGGGGGGTCGGGGGAGCTGTTTTTT.